This TCR beta chain emerged from a study of cytomegalovirus exposure and HLA in healthy donors. Study findings and constraints: There were three CMV-associated chains whose specificity for CMV antigens was confirmed in vitro. Some TCR beta chains (roughly 160 of them) were listed as cytomegalovirus-associated. Later analysis found that TCR beta chains associated with HLA were more clonally expanded than other, equally common chains.

Details on this clone: The antigen is not known.

The study ran its PCR with 60 Vbeta and 13 Jbeta primers. Sequencing was performed with immunoSEQ multiplex PCR; in TCRdb, only in-frame clones are kept and a portion is missing. This sample yields approximately 160,000 clones, of which around 75% are seen a single time; 2.5% to 3% belongs to the top ten. Although they were nominally healthy when sampled, donors likely had unrecorded immune exposures. From germline, CDR1 is SGHRS and CDR2 YFSETQ. CDR3 size: 15 residues. V gave up 1 base and J gave up 8 bases, with 13 bases separating them. This chain links TRBV5-1 with TRBJ1-6; possible D gene TRBD1, 5 bases. The TCR comes from a woman in her 50s in good health and CMV-seropositive. Source material: PBMCs. CDR3 protein: CASSLNSRDDSPLHF. CDR3 sequence (DNA): TGCGCCAGCAGCTTGAATAGCAGGGATGATTCACCCCTCCACTTT.